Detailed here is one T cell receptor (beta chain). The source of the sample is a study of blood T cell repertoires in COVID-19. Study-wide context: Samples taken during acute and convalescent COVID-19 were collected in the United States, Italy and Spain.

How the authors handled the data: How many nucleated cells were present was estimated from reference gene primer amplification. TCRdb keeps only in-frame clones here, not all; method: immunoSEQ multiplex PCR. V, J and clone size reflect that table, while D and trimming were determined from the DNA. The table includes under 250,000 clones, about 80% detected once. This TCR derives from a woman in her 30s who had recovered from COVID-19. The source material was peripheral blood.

The chain's CDR3 is CASSSPPTGREKLFF. CDR3 nucleotides: TGTGCCAGCAGTTCCCCCCCCACAGGCCGTGAAAAACTGTTTTTT. The chain combines TRBV28 with TRBJ1-4; D may be TRBD1 (5 bases). This CDR3 comprises 15 residues. Germline CDR1 reads MDHEN; CDR2 reads SYDVKM. The V gene lost 4 bases and the J gene lost 7 bases, with 16 bases spanning the gap.